The 13 T cell receptor beta chains below all came from one sample that was sequenced in a study of T cells after yellow fever vaccination. Via MiXCR, TCRdb re-called the 5' RACE reads, giving one row per CDR3 protein. The table records 70,000 or so distinct CDR3 sequences, around 6.2% of them present only once. Material: CD4+ T cells sorted from PBMCs, obtained approximately 15 days after the first yellow fever vaccination. These receptor sequences come from a man aged 18 to 30 who received the YFV17D yellow fever vaccine.

This clonotype has ten or more counts. The V and J genes are TRBV7-2 and TRBJ1-5; unclear D gene. The germline CDR1 and CDR2 sequences are SGHTA and FQGNSA. This CDR3 region has 15 residues. Between the trimmed V and J ends, which lost 8 bases and 1 base, there was a span of 15 bases. CDR3 bases: TGTGCCAGCGGCCTAAGGTTGACGAGCAATCAGCCCCAGCATTTT. It specifies CASGLRLTSNQPQHF.

Ten or more counts support this clonotype. V usage is TRBV5-1 and J usage is TRBJ2-4, with D unresolved. V shed 4 bases and J shed 0 bases, with 11 bases lying between them. This CDR3 has 15 amino acids. The V gene's germline CDR1 is SGHRS and CDR2 YFSETQ. CDR3 sequence: CASSHSDLAKNIQYF. Here the CDR3 DNA reads TGCGCCAGCAGCCATTCGGACCTAGCCAAAAACATTCAGTACTTC.

Many counts were recorded for this clonotype. The V and J genes are TRBV2 and TRBJ1-6; D uncertain. V lost 5 bases and J lost 0, with 14 bases in between. This CDR3 is built from 17 residues. Germline-derived CDR1 and CDR2 are SNHLY and FYNNEI. The CDR3 coding sequence is TGTGCCAGCAGTTGGAAGACGGGGAGCTCCTATAATTCACCCCTCCACTTT. This codes for CASSWKTGSSYNSPLHF.

The sample holds many counts of this clonotype. This sequence joins TRBV20-1 and TRBJ1-2; D is uncertain. CDR1 is DFQATT, CDR2 SNEGSKA, per germline (reference sequence). V lost 6 bases and J lost 7, with 21 bases in between. CDR3 size: 14 residues. The CDR3 nucleotides are TGCAGTGCCCCAGTTCAGGAGGCTCTTTCTGGCTACACCTTC. It is translated as CSAPVQEALSGYTF.

This clonotype has more than one count but fewer than ten. This sequence joins TRBV2 and TRBJ2-1; the D is unclear. Germline V gene data show CDR1 as SNHLY and CDR2 as FYNNEI. Trimming pared 3 bases from V and 3 bases from J, leaving 0 bases between. The CDR3 consists of 11 residues. Here the CDR3 DNA reads TGTGCCAGCAGTGACTACAATGAGCAGTTCTTC. Amino acid sequence: CASSDYNEQFF. Full variable domain (remainder filled in from reference TRBV2 and TRBJ2-1): EPEVTQTPSHQVTQMGQEVILRCVPISNHLYFYWYRQILGQKVEFLVSFYNNEISEKSEIFDDQFSVERPDGSNFTLKIRSTKLEDSAMYFCASSDYNEQFFGPGTRLTVL.

In its sample, this clonotype was seen many times. This chain links TRBV28 with TRBJ2-3; D is possibly TRBD1 (7 bases). In germline, CDR1 is MDHEN, CDR2 SYDVKM. Trimming left V 3 bases short and J 0 bases short, with 16 bases between. The CDR3 runs 17 residues. The CDR3 loop reads CASSFWAQGTSTDTQYF. CDR3 DNA: TGTGCCAGCAGTTTTTGGGCACAGGGGACTAGCACAGATACGCAGTATTTT. Full variable domain (missing parts from reference TRBV28 and TRBJ2-3): DVKVTQSSRYLVKRTGEKVFLECVQDMDHENMFWYRQDPGLGLRLIYFSYDVKMKEKGDIPEGYSVSREKKERFSLILESASTNQTSMYLCASSFWAQGTSTDTQYFGPGTRLTVL.

Ten or more counts support this clonotype. The J gene is TRBJ2-1, the V gene TRBV5-3; D is uncertain. TRBV5-3 is recorded as an ORF, its role being uncertain. The CDR3 is 16 residues long. Trimming removed 4 bases from V and 6 bases from J, with 20 bases in between. In nucleotides, the CDR3 is TGTGCCAGAAGCCTGCCACGGGCTAGAGGAGCCAATGAGCAGTTCTTC. Translating it yields CARSLPRARGANEQFF.

This clonotype was detected many times. The chain carries TRBV20-1 and TRBJ2-7, with D possibly matching TRBD2 (7 bases). V was pared by 3 bases and J by 1 base, with 13 bases between. CDR1 and CDR2 from the germline V gene are DFQATT and SNEGSKA (reference sequence). The CDR3 totals 14 residues. The CDR3 sequence: CSASRGGDSYEQYF. Written as DNA, the CDR3 is TGCAGTGCTAGCCGCGGGGGCGATTCCTACGAGCAGTACTTC.

This clonotype occurred many times. The rearrangement joins TRBV7-2 to TRBJ2-5; TRBD2 matches at 7 bases. Germline CDR1 SGHTA, CDR2 FQGNSA. After removal of 5 bases from V and 3 bases from J, the junction contained 9 bases not matched to a gene. The CDR3 is made up of 15 amino acids. Written as DNA, the CDR3 is TGTGCCAGCAGCCCGCTAGAGGCGGGGGAAGAGACCCAGTACTTC. Translating it yields CASSPLEAGEETQYF.

Ten or more counts support this clonotype. The CDR3 loop is CSAQLGLYNEQFF. Here the CDR3 DNA reads TGCAGTGCGCAGCTTGGACTATACAATGAGCAGTTCTTC. V gene TRBV20-1 combines with J gene TRBJ2-1, with D maybe TRBD2 (6 bases). CDR1 is DFQATT and CDR2 is SNEGSKA in the germline V gene (reference sequence). The CDR3 totals 13 residues. V lost 6 bases and J lost 4, with 13 bases in between.

This clonotype was counted at least ten times. The chain couples TRBV20-1 to TRBJ2-3, with D unresolved. The CDR3 has 12 residues. Germline V lookup: CDR1 DFQATT, CDR2 SNEGSKA (reference sequence). V gave up 5 bases and J gave up 2 bases, with 8 bases separating them. CDR3 DNA: TGCAGTGCTCGGGCGGACACAGATACGCAGTATTTT. Translating gives CSARADTDTQYF.

This clonotype was detected many times. The rearrangement links TRBV6-2 or TRBV6-3 to TRBJ1-2; TRBD1 matches 10 bases. Trimming took 5 bases from V and 7 from J; bases not matched to a gene: 7. CDR1 is MNHEY and CDR2 is SVGEGT in the germline V gene. The CDR3 totals 14 residues. This CDR3 reads CASSQRDRGLGYTF. In DNA, the CDR3 is TGTGCCAGCAGTCAACGGGACAGGGGACTTGGCTACACCTTC.

This clonotype was seen ten or more times. One end of the junction is discordant with germline, which a read error may explain. This chain uses TRBV5-1 with TRBJ2-3; 9 nucleotides line up with TRBD1. CDR1 SGHRS and CDR2 YFSETQ come from the germline V gene. This CDR3 comprises 14 residues. CDR3 amino acids: CAISADRGTDTQYF. CDR3 in DNA: TGCGCCATCAGCGCCGACAGGGGGACAGATACGCAGTATTTT.